Presented here are 12 T cell receptor beta chains from one specimen sequenced in a study of shared clonotypes between healthy human individuals. Clones were sequenced by immunoSEQ multiplex PCR, and TCRdb holds only the in-frame ones, with some missing. The sample lists over 2 million clones; around 93% were seen once. Input material: naive CD4+ T cells from PBMCs. Subset: CD45RA+ positively selected. These TCRs come from a man aged 18 to 29 in good health. Some clones in this sample may be carry-over from other donors' samples.

V and J are TRBV7-6 and TRBJ2-5; 9 nucleotides match TRBD1. The V and J ends lost 4 bases and 4 bases, in that order; junction bases with no gene match: 4. The CDR3 consists of 14 residues. Germline V gene data show CDR1 as SGHVS and CDR2 as FNYEAQ. The CDR3 nucleotides read TGTGCCAGCAGCTATGACAGGGGGGGAGAGACCCAGTACTTC. Protein sequence: CASSYDRGGETQYF.

V is TRBV30 and J is TRBJ1-4, with no clear D. Trimming left V 7 bases short and J 6 bases short, with 6 bases between. CDR1 and CDR2 from the germline V gene are GTSNPN and SVGIG (reference sequence). This CDR3 is 10 amino acids long. The CDR3 coding sequence is TGTGCCTCTCAGGATGAAAAACTGTTTTTT. This codes for CASQDEKLFF.

CDR3: CASSYSGGGNTQYF. CDR3 DNA: TGTGCCAGCAGTTACTCGGGCGGTGGGAATACGCAGTATTTT. The chain joins TRBV6-5 to TRBJ2-3; D gene ambiguous. Germline-derived CDR1 and CDR2 are MNHEY and SVGAGI. The CDR3 loop spans 14 amino acids. Trimming removed 0 bases at V and 7 bases at J, with 11 bases between.

The J gene is TRBJ2-1, the V gene TRBV7-7, with 8 bases lining up with TRBD2. The CDR3 has 14 amino acids. The junction had 4 bases not matched to a gene; V was cut back by 5 bases and J by 4 bases. In germline, CDR1 is SSHAT, CDR2 FNYEAQ (reference sequence). The CDR3 reads CASSPGGVYNEQFF. Written as DNA, the CDR3 is TGTGCCAGCAGCCCGGGAGGGGTTTACAATGAGCAGTTCTTC.

The chain carries TRBV6-5 and TRBJ2-3; 7 bases align to TRBD1. The CDR3 has 16 amino acids. J gave up 3 bases and V 2 bases, and 8 bases lay outside the gene matches. The germline CDR1 and CDR2 sequences are MNHEY and SVGAGI. The CDR3 DNA reads TGTGCCAGCAGTTACCGCCGGGACAGTCTAACAGATACGCAGTATTTT. Residues: CASSYRRDSLTDTQYF.

V gene TRBV6-1 combines with J gene TRBJ1-1, with TRBD1 matching 9 bases. The CDR3 totals 16 residues. V shed 1 base and J 4 bases; nucleotides not matched to a gene: 7. The V gene's germline CDR1 is MNHNS and CDR2 SASEGT. In nucleotides, the CDR3 is TGTGCCAGCAGTGAAGGAAGGGGACAGGGACGCACTGAAGCTTTCTTT. Protein product: CASSEGRGQGRTEAFF.

V is TRBV6-1 and J is TRBJ1-2; D not resolved. Trimming stripped 4 bases from V and 4 bases from J, with 16 bases between. Germline-derived CDR1 and CDR2 are MNHNS and SASEGT. The CDR3 runs to 15 residues. The CDR3 is CASSVLGRSGYGYTF. DNA for the CDR3: TGTGCCAGCAGTGTCTTAGGGCGCTCGGGCTATGGCTACACCTTC.

Of note for this clone: Different DNA sequences within this sample yield the same CDR3. This sequence joins TRBV7-2 and TRBJ1-5; D not resolved. Between the trimmed V and J ends, which lost 3 bases and 5 bases, there was a span of 8 bases. Germline assignment: CDR1 SGHTA and CDR2 FQGNSA. This CDR3 is 13 amino acids long. The CDR3 sequence is CASSLRVDQPQHF. The DNA of the CDR3 is TGTGCCAGCAGCTTGCGTGTTGATCAGCCCCAGCATTTT.

In regard to this clone: Other DNA sequences in this sample translate to the same CDR3. CDR3 amino acids: CAWSVVYEQYF. The CDR3 DNA sequence: TGTGCCTGGAGTGTAGTTTACGAGCAGTACTTC. The chain uses TRBV30 and TRBJ2-7; the D is unclear. Germline V gene sequence: CDR1 GTSNPN, CDR2 SVGIG (reference sequence). The CDR3 is 11 residues long. V lost 0 bases and J 4 bases, leaving 4 bases between the germline ends.

The chain is built from TRBV5-6 and TRBJ2-4, with 11 bases lining up with TRBD1. Germline assignment: CDR1 SGHDT and CDR2 YYEEEE. The CDR3 consists of 14 residues. Unmatched junction bases numbered 3, after V lost 3 bases and J lost 7 bases. CDR3 in amino acids: CASSYRDRGNIQYF. The CDR3, as DNA: TGTGCCAGCAGCTACCGGGACAGGGGGAACATTCAGTACTTC.

A word on this clone: Other DNA sequences of this sample code for an identical CDR3. V gene TRBV5-1 combines with J gene TRBJ2-5, with 8 bases aligning to TRBD2. Germline CDR1 and CDR2: SGHRS and YFSETQ. The CDR3 runs 14 residues. The J segment lost 5 bases and the V segment lost 1 base, leaving 4 bases of the junction unmatched. DNA of the CDR3: TGCGCCAGCAGCTTGAGCGGGAGCCGGGAGACCCAGTACTTC. Translating gives CASSLSGSRETQYF. The full variable domain, rest sourced from reference TRBV5-1 and TRBJ2-5, is KAGVTQTPRYLIKTRGQQVTLSCSPISGHRSVSWYQQTPGQGLQFLFEYFSETQRNKGNFPGRFSGRQFSNSRSEMNVSTLELGDSALYLCASSLSGSRETQYFGPGTRLLVL.

This chain connects TRBV5-8 to TRBJ2-5, with 7 bases matching TRBD1. The CDR3 contains 12 residues. V lost 7 bases to trimming and J lost 4 bases; unmatched junction nucleotides: 4. Germline V gene lookup returns CDR1 SGHTS and CDR2 YDEGEE. In nucleotides, the CDR3 is TGTGCCAGCGGGACAGCCGTAGAGACCCAGTACTTC. Its translation: CASGTAVETQYF.